The next 27 T cell receptor beta chains were all read from a single sample in a study of T cell responses to AZD1222 COVID-19 vaccine. Clones were sequenced by immunoSEQ multiplex PCR, and TCRdb holds only the in-frame ones, with some missing. The sample yields around 78,000 clones, over 75% seen once. The material was peripheral blood, obtained 28 days after the second AZD1222 dose. These receptors came from an adult who received the AZD1222 COVID-19 vaccine.

The chain joins TRBV10-3 to TRBJ2-7, with TRBD1 matching 7 bases. V was pared by 5 bases and J by 4 bases, with 2 bases of the junction left unmatched. The germline V gene has CDR1 ENHRY and CDR2 SYGVKD. CDR3 size: 12 residues. The CDR3 nucleotides are TGTGCCATCAGTACAGGGGTTTACGAGCAGTACTTC. Translating gives CAISTGVYEQYF.

The V call is TRBV6-2 or TRBV6-3, the J call TRBJ1-2; 8 positions agree with TRBD1. V was clipped by 2 bases and J by 6 bases; unmatched bases: 8. CDR3 length: 15 residues. In germline, CDR1 is MNHEY, CDR2 SVGEGT. This CDR3 reads CASSYSAGGIDGYTF. Here the CDR3 DNA reads TGTGCCAGCAGTTACAGTGCAGGGGGCATCGATGGCTACACCTTC.

This rearrangement joins TRBV3-1 (or the pseudogene TRBV3-2) to TRBJ2-1, with 12 bases that match TRBD2. V was pared by 7 bases and J by 4 bases, with 5 bases of the junction left unmatched. Germline CDR1 and CDR2: LGHDT and YNNKEL (reference sequence). The CDR3 totals 15 residues. The CDR3 spells CASNVGLAGYNEQFF. CDR3 in DNA: TGTGCCAGCAACGTAGGACTAGCGGGATACAATGAGCAGTTCTTC.

This clone was seen more than once but under ten times. The rearrangement uses TRBV6-1 and TRBJ2-3; TRBD2 is a possible D gene (6 bases). V shed 4 bases and J shed 6 bases, with 11 bases lying between them. Germline V lookup: CDR1 MNHNS, CDR2 SASEGT. This CDR3 has 13 residues. CDR3 residues: CASSVAEGDTQYF. CDR3 coding DNA: TGTGCCAGCAGTGTAGCGGAGGGGGATACGCAGTATTTT.

The chain has TRBV3-1 (or the pseudogene TRBV3-2) and TRBJ1-2; D is possibly TRBD1 (5 bases). The CDR3 has 14 residues. V was shortened by 0 bases and J by 6 bases, with 11 bases between the two germline ends. CDR1 and CDR2 from the germline V gene are LGHDT and YNNKEL (reference sequence). CDR3 bases: TGTGCCAGCAGCCAAGATCCAGGGAGCCATGGCTACACCTTC. Residues: CASSQDPGSHGYTF.

The chain joins TRBV6-6 to TRBJ1-1; D ambiguous. The germline V gene has CDR1 MNHNY and CDR2 SVGAGI (reference sequence). CDR3 length equals 13 residues. Trimming stripped 2 bases from V and 10 bases from J, with 14 bases between. CDR3 sequence: CASSYTNSDGAFF. CDR3 sequence (DNA): TGTGCCAGCAGTTACACTAACAGCGACGGAGCTTTCTTT.

V gene TRBV10-3 combines with J gene TRBJ2-6; D remains unclear. This CDR3 has 15 amino acids. Germline-derived CDR1 and CDR2 are ENHRY and SYGVKD. Trimming cost V 5 bases and J 0 bases, with 8 bases left between them. The CDR3 loop is CAISKGSSGANVLTF. The CDR3 DNA follows: TGTGCCATCAGTAAGGGAAGCTCTGGGGCCAACGTCCTGACTTTC.

The chain is built from TRBV11-2 and TRBJ1-6; maybe TRBD1 (6 bases). Trimming removed 5 bases from V and 9 bases from J, with 17 bases in between. The CDR3 runs to 15 residues. The germline V gene encodes CDR1 SGHAT and CDR2 FQNNGV. CDR3 nucleotide sequence: TGTGCCAGCAGCCATGACAGGTCGCTTAGTTCACCCCTCCACTTT. This encodes CASSHDRSLSSPLHF.

Here the CDR3 DNA reads TGTGCCGGACACAGGGTTAACCAAGAGACCCAGTACTTC. This translates into CAGHRVNQETQYF. The rearrangement joins TRBV2 to TRBJ2-5, with D possibly being TRBD1 (6 bases). Germline V gene lookup returns CDR1 SNHLY and CDR2 FYNNEI. This CDR3 comprises 13 residues. With 11 bases removed from V and 0 bases from J, the gap between germline ends came to 13 bases.

In DNA form, the CDR3 reads TGTGCCAGCAGCCTCCAAGCGGTAGGGAGCACAGATACGCAGTATTTT. Its translation is CASSLQAVGSTDTQYF. This rearrangement joins TRBV7-2 to TRBJ2-3; possible D gene TRBD2, 5 bases. This CDR3 has 16 residues. V lost 5 bases and J lost 0, with 15 bases in between. Germline V gives CDR1 SGHTA, CDR2 FQGNSA.

This clone was found once. The V call is TRBV10-3, the J call TRBJ2-5; D is perhaps TRBD1 (5 bases). CDR3 length: 14 residues. V lost 0 bases to trimming and J lost 3 bases, with 8 bases between them. The germline gives CDR1 ENHRY, CDR2 SYGVKD. The CDR3 loop is CAISESTEKETQYF. CDR3 DNA sequence: TGTGCCATCAGTGAGTCGACAGAAAAAGAGACCCAGTACTTC.

This sequence joins TRBV27 and TRBJ2-1; the D gene is possibly TRBD2 (5 bases). Trimming took 4 bases from V and 9 from J, leaving 16 bases between them. The CDR3 contains 14 residues. CDR1 MNHEY and CDR2 SMNVEV come from the germline V gene (reference sequence). DNA for the CDR3: TGTGCCAGCAGTTCGGACTGGGAATCGTTTGAGCAGTTCTTC. Translated: CASSSDWESFEQFF.

J is TRBJ1-2 and V is TRBV6-4; tentative D call: TRBD1 (5 bases). The CDR3 spans 13 residues. Trimming pared 6 bases from V and 6 bases from J, leaving 14 bases between. Germline CDR1 and CDR2: MRHNA and SNTAGT. The chain's CDR3 is CASRGQNKDGYTF. The CDR3 DNA reads as TGTGCCAGCAGGGGGCAAAACAAGGATGGCTACACCTTC.

The chain recombines TRBV9 with TRBJ1-1; D is uncertain. The CDR3 is 14 amino acids. Germline CDR1 and CDR2: SGDLS and YYNGEE. V shed 0 bases and J shed 3 bases, with 9 bases lying between them. The CDR3 DNA follows: TGTGCCAGCAGCGTAGGCGCGAGGGACACTGAAGCTTTCTTT. Amino acids: CASSVGARDTEAFF.

The V gene is TRBV9, the J gene TRBJ2-3; no clear D gene. The CDR3 spans 16 residues. Per germline, CDR1 SGDLS and CDR2 YYNGEE. The ends were cut back, 4 bases at V and 0 bases at J, with 15 bases in the middle. The CDR3 DNA is TGTGCCAGCAGCCCCCGAAACACTATTAGCACAGATACGCAGTATTTT. Translating gives CASSPRNTISTDTQYF.

The chain combines TRBV11-2 with TRBJ1-6; 7 nucleotides match TRBD1. This CDR3 is 17 amino acids long. Germline V gene data show CDR1 as SGHAT and CDR2 as FQNNGV. V shed 5 bases, J shed 0 bases, and the junction held 7 bases outside the gene matches. This CDR3 is CASSLRDSRSYNSPLHF. The CDR3 bases are TGTGCCAGCAGCCTACGGGACAGCCGCTCCTATAATTCACCCCTCCACTTT. Using reference TRBV11-2 and TRBJ1-6 for the parts outside the CDR3, the full variable domain is EAGVAQSPRYKIIEKRQSVAFWCNPISGHATLYWYQQILGQGPKLLIQFQNNGVVDDSQLPKDRFSAERLKGVDSTLKIQPAKLEDSAVYLCASSLRDSRSYNSPLHFGNGTRLTVT.

The V call is TRBV9, the J call TRBJ2-2, with no clear D. Between the trimmed V and J ends, which lost 0 bases and 7 bases, there was a span of 4 bases. This CDR3 is built from 12 residues. Germline CDR1 SGDLS, CDR2 YYNGEE. The CDR3 DNA is TGTGCCAGCAGCGTAGTTGGCGGGGAGCTGTTTTTT. This gives the protein CASSVVGGELFF.

J is TRBJ1-1 and V is TRBV7-3; D is possibly TRBD1 (6 bases). The ends were cut back, 6 bases at V and 1 base at J, with 9 bases in the middle. This CDR3 has 13 amino acids. Germline loops: CDR1 SGHTA, CDR2 FQGTGA. CDR3 loop: CASSTGPNTEAFF. The CDR3 DNA follows: TGTGCCAGCAGTACAGGGCCGAACACTGAAGCTTTCTTT. Combining the CDR3 with reference TRBV7-3 and TRBJ1-1 gives the whole variable domain GAGVSQTPSNKVTEKGKYVELRCDPISGHTALYWYRQSLGQGPEFLIYFQGTGAADDSGLPNDRFFAVRPEGSVSTLKIQRTERGDSAVYLCASSTGPNTEAFFGQGTRLTVV.

This chain joins TRBV20-1 and TRBJ2-1, with D perhaps assigned TRBD1 or TRBD2 (5 bases each). Germline CDR1 and CDR2: DFQATT and SNEGSKA (reference sequence). V lost 3 bases and J lost 5, with 26 bases in between. CDR3 length: 18 amino acids. The CDR3 coding sequence is TGCAGTGCTAGTCCCTTGGACGGGGCGCGGGCCCCAAACAATGAGCAGTTCTTC. It translates to CSASPLDGARAPNNEQFF.

The CDR3 DNA reads TGTGCCTGGAGTGTAAGTCCGGGATTGGGCACTGAAGCTTTCTTT. It encodes CAWSVSPGLGTEAFF. The chain links TRBV30 to TRBJ1-1; D remains ambiguous. V lost 0 bases to trimming and J lost 4 bases, with 15 bases between them. Germline loops: CDR1 GTSNPN, CDR2 SVGIG (reference sequence). This CDR3 has 15 amino acids.

This sequence joins TRBV6-5 and TRBJ1-1; D unresolved. This CDR3 has 16 amino acids. The germline V and J ends were trimmed by 4 bases and 0 bases, with 15 bases remaining between them. Germline V CDR1 and CDR2: MNHEY, SVGAGI. The CDR3 DNA reads as TGTGCCAGCAGTTCCCAATACTCAACGCTGAACACTGAAGCTTTCTTT. It specifies CASSSQYSTLNTEAFF.

This clone was observed a handful of times. The chain is built from TRBV19 and TRBJ1-4; D gene uncertain. The CDR3 totals 17 residues. The germline gives CDR1 LNHDA, CDR2 SQIVND (reference sequence). The V gene lost 5 bases and the J gene lost 5 bases, with 21 bases spanning the gap. CDR3 bases: TGTGCCAGTAGTGGTAGTGGGGTCCCGGCGCTGAATGAAAAACTGTTTTTT. Translating gives CASSGSGVPALNEKLFF.

The rearrangement links TRBV30 to TRBJ1-6, with 8 bases lining up with TRBD1. CDR1 is GTSNPN, CDR2 SVGIG, per germline (reference sequence). The junction had 14 bases not matched to a gene; V was cut back by 2 bases and J by 14 bases. This CDR3 contains 15 residues. The CDR3 DNA reads as TGTGCCTGGAGTATTGGGCAGGGGGCAGGTGGGGCCCTCCACTTT. Its protein product is CAWSIGQGAGGALHF.

Written as DNA, the CDR3 is TGTGCCAGCAGTCCTCAGGGAGCAGACTATGGCTACACCTTC. Translation gives CASSPQGADYGYTF. This rearrangement joins TRBV5-4 to TRBJ1-2; TRBD1 might be the D (5 bases). The CDR3 is made up of 14 amino acids. The V gene's germline CDR1 is SGHNT and CDR2 YYREEE (reference sequence). V was clipped by 5 bases and J by 3 bases, with 14 bases between them.

CDR3 nucleotide sequence: TGTGCCAGCAGGGCAGGGTCCAATGAGCAGTTCTTC. Amino acids: CASRAGSNEQFF. The chain recombines TRBV12-3 or TRBV12-4 with TRBJ2-1, with D perhaps TRBD1 (5 bases). The CDR3 loop spans 12 amino acids. Trimming removed 6 bases from V and 6 bases from J, with 9 bases in between.

CDR3 nucleotide sequence: TGTGCCAGCAGTGAAGCACCAGCCCGCGAGCAGTACTTC. Its translation is CASSEAPAREQYF. The chain uses TRBV6-1 and TRBJ2-7; the D is unclear. Per the germline V gene, CDR1 is MNHNS and CDR2 is SASEGT. V lost 0 bases, J lost 6 bases, and 9 bases lay in between. The CDR3 consists of 13 residues.

This chain links TRBV7-8 with TRBJ1-1; the D gene is possibly TRBD1 (6 bases). The CDR3 spans 17 residues. V dropped 6 bases and J dropped 1 base, with 21 bases sitting between them. Per germline, CDR1 SGHVS and CDR2 FQNEAQ. CDR3 residues: CASRTIGGMRRNTEAFF. CDR3 nucleotide sequence: TGTGCCAGCAGAACGATAGGGGGAATGAGAAGGAACACTGAAGCTTTCTTT.